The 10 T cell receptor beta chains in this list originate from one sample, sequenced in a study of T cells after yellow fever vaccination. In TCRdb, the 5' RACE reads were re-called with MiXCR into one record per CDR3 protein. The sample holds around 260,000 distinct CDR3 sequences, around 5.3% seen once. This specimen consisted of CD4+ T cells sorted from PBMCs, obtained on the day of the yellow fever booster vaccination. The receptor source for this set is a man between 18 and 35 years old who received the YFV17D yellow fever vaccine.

CDR3 loop: CASSRDRRWETQYF. In DNA, the CDR3 is TGTGCCAGCAGCAGGGACAGGCGGTGGGAGACCCAGTACTTC. The chain is built from TRBV5-6 and TRBJ2-5; 8 bases fit TRBD1. V gave up 4 bases and J gave up 5 bases; unmatched junction bases: 7. The CDR3 runs 14 residues. Germline CDR1 reads SGHDT; CDR2 reads YYEEEE.

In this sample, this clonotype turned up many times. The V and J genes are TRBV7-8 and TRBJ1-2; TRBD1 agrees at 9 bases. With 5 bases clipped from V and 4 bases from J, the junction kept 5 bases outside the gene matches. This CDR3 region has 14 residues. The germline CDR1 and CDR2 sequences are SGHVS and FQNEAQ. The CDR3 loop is CASSPGTGRYGYTF. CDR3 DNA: TGTGCCAGCAGCCCCGGGACAGGGCGCTATGGCTACACCTTC.

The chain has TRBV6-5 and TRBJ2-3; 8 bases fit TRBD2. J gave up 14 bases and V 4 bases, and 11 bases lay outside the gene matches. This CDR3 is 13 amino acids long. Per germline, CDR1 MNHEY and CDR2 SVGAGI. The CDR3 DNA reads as TGTGCCAGCAGTTCGCGGGCGGGACTAGACATGTATTTT. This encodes CASSSRAGLDMYF.

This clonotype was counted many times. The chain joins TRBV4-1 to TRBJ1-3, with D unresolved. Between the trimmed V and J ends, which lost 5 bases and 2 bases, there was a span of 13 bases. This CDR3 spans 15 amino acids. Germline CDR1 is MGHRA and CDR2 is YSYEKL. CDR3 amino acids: CASSFRVLTGNTIYF. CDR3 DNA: TGCGCCAGCAGCTTTCGGGTGCTAACTGGAAACACCATATATTTT.

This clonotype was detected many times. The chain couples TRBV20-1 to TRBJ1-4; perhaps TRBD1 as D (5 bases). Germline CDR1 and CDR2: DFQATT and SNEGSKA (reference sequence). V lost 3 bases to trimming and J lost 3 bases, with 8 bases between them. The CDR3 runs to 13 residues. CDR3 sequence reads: CSASVGANEKLFF. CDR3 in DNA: TGCAGTGCTAGCGTGGGGGCTAATGAAAAACTGTTTTTT.

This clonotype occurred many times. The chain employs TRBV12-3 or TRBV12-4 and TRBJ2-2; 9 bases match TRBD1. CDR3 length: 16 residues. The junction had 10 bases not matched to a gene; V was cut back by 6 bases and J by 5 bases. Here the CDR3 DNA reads TGTGCCAGCAGCAGACAATTAGGACAGGGGACCGGGGAGCTGTTTTTT. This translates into CASSRQLGQGTGELFF.

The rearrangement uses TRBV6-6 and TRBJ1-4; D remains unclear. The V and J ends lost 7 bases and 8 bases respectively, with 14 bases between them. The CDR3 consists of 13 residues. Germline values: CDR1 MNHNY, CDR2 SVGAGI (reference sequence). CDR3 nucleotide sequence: TGTGCCAGCATGGAAAGGGCTGTCGAAAAACTGTTTTTT. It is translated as CASMERAVEKLFF.

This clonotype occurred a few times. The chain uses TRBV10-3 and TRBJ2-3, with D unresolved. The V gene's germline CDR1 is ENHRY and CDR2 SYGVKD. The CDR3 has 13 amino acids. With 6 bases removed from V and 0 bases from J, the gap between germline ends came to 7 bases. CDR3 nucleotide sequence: TGTGCCATCAGGGTGAATAGCACAGATACGCAGTATTTT. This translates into CAIRVNSTDTQYF.

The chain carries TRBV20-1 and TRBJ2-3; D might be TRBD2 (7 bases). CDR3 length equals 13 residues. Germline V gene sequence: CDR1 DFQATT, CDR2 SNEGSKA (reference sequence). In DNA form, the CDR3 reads TGCAGCTTAAACCGGGGGGCCGGGGATACGCAGTATTTT. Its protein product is CSLNRGAGDTQYF.

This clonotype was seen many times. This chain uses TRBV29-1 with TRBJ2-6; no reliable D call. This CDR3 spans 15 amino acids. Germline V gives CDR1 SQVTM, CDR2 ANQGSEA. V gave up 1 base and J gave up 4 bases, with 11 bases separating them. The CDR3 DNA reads TGCAGCGTTGAAGGTTCGGTTACCGGGGCCAACGTCCTGACTTTC. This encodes CSVEGSVTGANVLTF.